The rows below give T cell receptor beta chains drawn from one sample of a study of blood T cells in healthy people across ages. One entry per CDR3 protein results from TCRdb running MiXCR on the 5' RACE reads. The sample has 1.8 million or so distinct CDR3 sequences; about 39% are singletons. Sequenced input: blood. These receptors all stem from a human donor in good health. The CDR3 runs from the conserved cysteine through the conserved F or W.

TRBV5-1 | CASAGSTGMWEQYF
TRBV7-3 | CASSLARDSEAFF
TRBV24-1 | CATSDYHTGTSGGTDTQYF
TRBV28 | CASTLYPGQSYEQYF
TRBV7-6 | CASSSSGAPGAETQYF
TRBV20-1 | CSATQGLAGSQYF
TRBV6-2/TRBV6-3 | CASSNTHGGLNTF
TRBV7-2 | CACSYREVGDAFYEQYF
TRBV28 | CASSREFYGYTF
TRBV7-2 | CASSSRGYSPLHF
TRBV7-3 | CASSLTAFSPLHF
TRBV4-3 | CASSQGRSGVNIQYF
TRBV12-1 | CASSFDQRVGNTEAFF
TRBV19 | CASSAGLAVLEYF
TRBV29-1 | CSVSGGGGTDTQYF
TRBV2 | CALRDKSYEQYF
TRBV6-2/TRBV6-3 | CASSYSVLGDQPQHF